This T cell receptor beta chain was profiled in a study of T cell responses to AZD1222 COVID-19 vaccine. On this clone: Its antigen is unidentified.

Germline loops: CDR1 SNHLY, CDR2 FYNNEI. The V gene end was trimmed by 6 bases and the J gene end by 1 base; junction bases not matched to a gene: 5. The CDR3 is made up of 14 amino acids. Some clones are missing from TCRdb's copy, which holds only in-frame ones; the method was immunoSEQ multiplex PCR. The sample consists of fewer than 150,000 clones, around 90% of them appearing once. General study points: At study baseline, merely about 6 AZD1222 recipients were seropositive.

This clonotype was sampled from an adult in good health. Sequencing was performed on peripheral blood, taken on day 0 of AZD1222 vaccination. The chain combines TRBV2 with TRBJ2-7; 8 positions agree with TRBD1. The CDR3 here is CASSDDRGSYEQYF. CDR3 DNA: TGTGCCAGCAGCGATGACAGGGGATCCTACGAGCAGTACTTC.